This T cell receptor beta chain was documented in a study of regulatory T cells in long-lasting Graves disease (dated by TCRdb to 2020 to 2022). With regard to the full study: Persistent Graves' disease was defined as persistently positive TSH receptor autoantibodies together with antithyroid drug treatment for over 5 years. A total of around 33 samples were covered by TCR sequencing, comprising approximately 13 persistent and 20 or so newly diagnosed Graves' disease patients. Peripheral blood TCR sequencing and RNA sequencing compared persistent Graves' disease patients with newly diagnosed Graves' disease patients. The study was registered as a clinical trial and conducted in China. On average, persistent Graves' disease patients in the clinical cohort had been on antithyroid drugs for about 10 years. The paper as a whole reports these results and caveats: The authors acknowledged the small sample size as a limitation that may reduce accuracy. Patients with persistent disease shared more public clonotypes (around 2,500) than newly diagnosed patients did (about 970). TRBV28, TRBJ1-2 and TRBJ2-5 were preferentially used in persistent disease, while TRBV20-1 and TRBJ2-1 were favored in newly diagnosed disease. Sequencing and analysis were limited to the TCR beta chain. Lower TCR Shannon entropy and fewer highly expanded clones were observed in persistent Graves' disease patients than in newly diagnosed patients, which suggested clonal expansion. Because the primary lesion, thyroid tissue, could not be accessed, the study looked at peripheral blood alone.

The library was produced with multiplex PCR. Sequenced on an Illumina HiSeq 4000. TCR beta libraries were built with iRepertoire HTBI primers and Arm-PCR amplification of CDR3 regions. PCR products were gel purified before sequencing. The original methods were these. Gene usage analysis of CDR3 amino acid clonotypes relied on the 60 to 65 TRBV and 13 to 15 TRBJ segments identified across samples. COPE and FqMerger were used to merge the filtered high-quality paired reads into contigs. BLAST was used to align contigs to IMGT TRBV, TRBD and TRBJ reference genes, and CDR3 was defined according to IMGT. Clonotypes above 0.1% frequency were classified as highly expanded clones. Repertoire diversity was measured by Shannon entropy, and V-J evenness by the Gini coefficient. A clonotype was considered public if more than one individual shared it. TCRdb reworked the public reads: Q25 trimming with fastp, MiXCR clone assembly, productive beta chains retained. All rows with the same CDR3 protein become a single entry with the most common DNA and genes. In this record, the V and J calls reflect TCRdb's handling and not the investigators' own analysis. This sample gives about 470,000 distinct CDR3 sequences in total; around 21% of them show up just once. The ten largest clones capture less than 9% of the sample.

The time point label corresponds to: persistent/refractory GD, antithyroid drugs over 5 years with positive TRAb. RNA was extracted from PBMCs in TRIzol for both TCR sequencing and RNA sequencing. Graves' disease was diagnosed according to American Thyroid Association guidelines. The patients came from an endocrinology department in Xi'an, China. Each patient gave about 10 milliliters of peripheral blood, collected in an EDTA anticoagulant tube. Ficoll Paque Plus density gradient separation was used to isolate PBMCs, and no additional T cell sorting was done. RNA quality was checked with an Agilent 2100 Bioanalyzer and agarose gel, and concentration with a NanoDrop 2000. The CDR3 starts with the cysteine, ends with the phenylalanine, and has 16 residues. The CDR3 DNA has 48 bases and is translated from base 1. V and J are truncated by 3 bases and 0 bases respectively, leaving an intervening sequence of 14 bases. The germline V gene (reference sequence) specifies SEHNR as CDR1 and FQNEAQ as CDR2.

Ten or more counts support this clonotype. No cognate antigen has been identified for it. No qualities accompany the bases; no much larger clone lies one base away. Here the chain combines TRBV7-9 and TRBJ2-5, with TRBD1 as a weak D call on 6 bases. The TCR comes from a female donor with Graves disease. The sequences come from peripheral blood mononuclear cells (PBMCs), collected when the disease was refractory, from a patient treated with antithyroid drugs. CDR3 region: CASSFVTGEYQETQYF. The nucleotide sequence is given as TGTGCCAGCAGCTTTGTGACAGGAGAGTACCAAGAGACCCAGTACTTC.